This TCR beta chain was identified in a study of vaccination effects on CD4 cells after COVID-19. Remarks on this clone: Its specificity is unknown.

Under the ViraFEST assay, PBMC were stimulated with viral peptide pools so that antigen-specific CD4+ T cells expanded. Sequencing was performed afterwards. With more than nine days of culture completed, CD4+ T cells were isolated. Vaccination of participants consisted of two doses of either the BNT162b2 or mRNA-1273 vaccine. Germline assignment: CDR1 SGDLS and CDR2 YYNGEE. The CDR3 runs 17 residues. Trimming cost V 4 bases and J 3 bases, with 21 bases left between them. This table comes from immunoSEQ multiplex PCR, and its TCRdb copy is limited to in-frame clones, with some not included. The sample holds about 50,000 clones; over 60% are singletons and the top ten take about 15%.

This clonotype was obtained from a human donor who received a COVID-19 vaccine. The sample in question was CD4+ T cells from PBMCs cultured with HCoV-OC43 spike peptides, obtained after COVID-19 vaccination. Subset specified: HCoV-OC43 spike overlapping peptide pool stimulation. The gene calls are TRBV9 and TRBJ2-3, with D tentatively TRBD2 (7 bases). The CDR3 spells CASSIQGRGGRTDTQYF. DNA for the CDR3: TGTGCCAGCAGCATCCAGGGGAGGGGGGGCCGGACAGATACGCAGTATTTT.